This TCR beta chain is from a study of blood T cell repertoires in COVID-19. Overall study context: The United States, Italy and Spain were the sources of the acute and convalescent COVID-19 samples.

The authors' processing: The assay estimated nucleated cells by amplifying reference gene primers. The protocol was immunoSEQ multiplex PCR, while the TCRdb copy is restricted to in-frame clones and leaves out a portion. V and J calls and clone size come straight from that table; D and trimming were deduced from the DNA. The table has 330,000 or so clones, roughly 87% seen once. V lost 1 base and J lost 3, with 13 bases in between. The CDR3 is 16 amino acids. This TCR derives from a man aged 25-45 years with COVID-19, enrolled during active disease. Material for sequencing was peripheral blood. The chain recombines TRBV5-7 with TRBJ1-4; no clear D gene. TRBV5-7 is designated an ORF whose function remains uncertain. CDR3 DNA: TGTGCCAGCAGCTTGAGCAGGAATACTGCTAATGAAAAACTGTTTTTT. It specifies CASSLSRNTANEKLFF.